The following is a T cell receptor (beta chain) sequence with its context. These data are taken from a study of control samples from healthy donors and cancer patients. Profiling relied on immunoSEQ multiplex PCR, and the TCRdb table lists in-frame clones only, not all of them. Found here are around 30,000 clones, roughly 85% of them singletons; the top ten hold 6.5% to 8%. CDR3 size: 18 residues. The V segment lost 3 bases and the J segment 4 bases; nucleotides outside the gene matches: 9. The germline CDR1 and CDR2 sequences are SGHTA and FQGNSA. The chain couples TRBV7-2 to TRBJ2-6; 10 bases fit TRBD2. Specimen: PBMCs. The sequence derives from a woman aged 55-75 years with head and neck cancer. The CDR3 loop reads CASSFVAGGLAGANVLTF. The CDR3 nucleotides read TGTGCCAGCAGCTTTGTAGCGGGGGGTCTAGCCGGGGCCAACGTCCTGACTTTC.